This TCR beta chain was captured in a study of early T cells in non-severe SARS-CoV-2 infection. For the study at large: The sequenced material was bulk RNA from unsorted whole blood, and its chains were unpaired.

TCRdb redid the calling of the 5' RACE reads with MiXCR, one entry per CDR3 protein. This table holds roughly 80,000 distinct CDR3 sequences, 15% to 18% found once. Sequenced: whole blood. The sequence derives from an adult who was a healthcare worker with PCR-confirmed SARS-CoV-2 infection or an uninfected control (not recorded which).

As DNA, the CDR3 is TGTGCCAGCAGTTTTGGAGGGCAGACTACGAAGCAGTACTTC. Translation: CASSFGGQTTKQYF. The rearrangement uses TRBV28 and TRBJ2-7, with TRBD2 as a possible D gene (6 bases). Germline CDR1 reads MDHEN; CDR2 reads SYDVKM. The CDR3 sequence is 14 residues long. V was cut by 3 bases and J by 8 bases, with 17 bases left in between. The entire variable domain, with the rest obtained from reference TRBV28 and TRBJ2-7, is as follows: DVKVTQSSRYLVKRTGEKVFLECVQDMDHENMFWYRQDPGLGLRLIYFSYDVKMKEKGDIPEGYSVSREKKERFSLILESASTNQTSMYLCASSFGGQTTKQYFGPGTRLTVT.